This is a list of T cell receptor beta chains from one sample in a study of monozygotic twins with inflammatory bowel disease. TCRdb reanalyzed the 5' RACE reads and collapses them to one entry per CDR3 protein, without DNA. The sample data list approximately 380,000 distinct CDR3 sequences. Sample: blood. Every receptor here comes from a human donor with ulcerative colitis or Crohn's disease, or a healthy co-twin of an affected twin (not recorded which). Each CDR3 is given with its conserved first and last residue. Fields, in order: J gene, V gene, CDR3 protein.

TRBJ2-3	TRBV24-1	CATSEAGTSRTSTDTQYF
TRBJ1-2	TRBV5-1	CASSFNDRVEGYTF
TRBJ2-1	TRBV5-1	CASRTMRNRHGPPGQDNEQFF
TRBJ2-3	TRBV7-9	CASRLERGTTDTQYF
TRBJ2-4	TRBV20-1	CSARDSVRLAKNIQYF
TRBJ2-3	TRBV3-1	CASSQVVDTQYF
TRBJ2-5	TRBV20-1	CSARDPGAGGETQYF
TRBJ2-3	TRBV6-1	CATLGAGPADTQYF
TRBJ1-1	TRBV30	CAWSWGTVNTEAFF
TRBJ1-1	TRBV19	CASSDGKKTEAFF
TRBJ2-1	TRBV29-1	CSVVAWLAGEDNEQFF
TRBJ2-2	TRBV7-9	CASQQGTGELFF
TRBJ2-1	TRBV3-1	CASSPEILRDRVNEQFF
TRBJ2-3	TRBV21-1	CARNTSGPDTDTQYF
TRBJ2-7	TRBV24-1	CATSDSTLLHF
TRBJ2-1	TRBV20-1	CSARDYGGLGDEQFF